Shown below are 4 T cell receptor beta chains from a single sample sequenced in a study of T cells in narcolepsy. TCRdb's table, derived via immunoSEQ multiplex PCR, lists solely in-frame clones and lacks some. The sample yields about 25,000 clones, roughly 86% seen once. The sequenced sample was CD45RA- memory CD4+ T cells from PBMCs. All receptors derive from a human donor with narcolepsy.

The chain is built from TRBV29-1 and TRBJ2-1; 12 nucleotides agree with TRBD2. The V gene's germline CDR1 is SQVTM and CDR2 ANQGSEA. With 5 bases clipped from V and 7 bases from J, the junction kept 9 bases outside the gene matches. The CDR3 runs to 15 residues. CDR3 nucleotide sequence: TGCAGCGTTAGGACTAGCGGGACTCCGGGTAATGAGCAGTTCTTC. It encodes CSVRTSGTPGNEQFF.

V gene TRBV11-1 combines with J gene TRBJ1-1, with D perhaps TRBD1 (6 bases). Germline loops: CDR1 SGHAT, CDR2 FQDESV (reference sequence). This CDR3 is 15 amino acids long. The V gene lost 5 bases and the J gene lost 4 bases, with 17 bases spanning the gap. The DNA for the CDR3 is TGTGCCAGCAGCCACCGAACTGGACAGTTCACTGAAGCTTTCTTT. Its protein product is CASSHRTGQFTEAFF.

This chain uses TRBV6-6 with TRBJ1-5; D uncertain. V lost 6 bases to trimming and J lost 1 base, with 7 bases between them. The CDR3 covers 13 residues. The germline gives CDR1 MNHNY, CDR2 SVGAGI (reference sequence). The CDR3 sequence is CASSPGSNQPQHF. The DNA for the CDR3 is TGTGCCAGCAGCCCGGGAAGCAATCAGCCCCAGCATTTT.

The V and J genes are TRBV5-1 and TRBJ2-2, with a weak D call TRBD1 (7 bases). This CDR3 has 15 residues. The germline gives CDR1 SGHRS, CDR2 YFSETQ. V gave up 4 bases and J gave up 5 bases, with 15 bases separating them. CDR3 sequence (DNA): TGCGCCAGCAGCCTAGAGACAGGGAGGACCGGGGAGCTGTTTTTT. This translates into CASSLETGRTGELFF.